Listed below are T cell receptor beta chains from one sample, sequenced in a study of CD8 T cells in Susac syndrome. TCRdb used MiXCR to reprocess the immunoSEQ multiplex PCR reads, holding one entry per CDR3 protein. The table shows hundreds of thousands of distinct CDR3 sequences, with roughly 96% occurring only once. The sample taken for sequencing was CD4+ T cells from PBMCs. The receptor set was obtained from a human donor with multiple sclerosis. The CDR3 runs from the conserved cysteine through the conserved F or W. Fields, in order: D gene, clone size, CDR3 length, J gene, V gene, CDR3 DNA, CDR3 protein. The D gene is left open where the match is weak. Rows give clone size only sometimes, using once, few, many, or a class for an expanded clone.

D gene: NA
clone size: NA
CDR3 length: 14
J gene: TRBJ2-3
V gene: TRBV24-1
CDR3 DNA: TGTGCCACCAGTGACCCCCTCGCCACAGATACGCAGTATTTT
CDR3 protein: CATSDPLATDTQYF

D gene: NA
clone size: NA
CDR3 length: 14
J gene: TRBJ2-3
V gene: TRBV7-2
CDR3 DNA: TGTGCCAGCAGCTTATGGCGGGTCACAGATACGCAGTATTTT
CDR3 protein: CASSLWRVTDTQYF

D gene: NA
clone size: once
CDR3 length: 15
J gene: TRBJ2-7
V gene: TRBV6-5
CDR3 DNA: TGTGCCAGCAGTTACTCGATCGGACAGAACTACGAGCAGTACTTC
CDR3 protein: CASSYSIGQNYEQYF

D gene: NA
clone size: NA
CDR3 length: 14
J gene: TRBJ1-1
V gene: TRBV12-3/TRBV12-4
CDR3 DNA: TGTGCCAGCAGTTTAGGGGGGCCGGGCACTGAAGCTTTCTTT
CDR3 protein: CASSLGGPGTEAFF

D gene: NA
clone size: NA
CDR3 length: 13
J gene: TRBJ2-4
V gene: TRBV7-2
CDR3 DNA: TGTGCCAGCAGCTCACTAGCCGGAAACATTCAGTACTTC
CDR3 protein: CASSSLAGNIQYF

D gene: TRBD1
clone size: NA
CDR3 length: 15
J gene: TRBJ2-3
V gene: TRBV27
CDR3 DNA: TGTGCCAGCAGTTTACGCAGGGGGAGCACAGATACGCAGTATTTT
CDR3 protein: CASSLRRGSTDTQYF

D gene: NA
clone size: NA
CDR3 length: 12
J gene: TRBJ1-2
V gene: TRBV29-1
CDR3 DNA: TGCAGCGTTGATAAGATACTCTATGGCTACACCTTC
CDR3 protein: CSVDKILYGYTF

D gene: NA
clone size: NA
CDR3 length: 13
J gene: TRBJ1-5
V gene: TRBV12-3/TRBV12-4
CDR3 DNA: TGTGCCAGCAGTTTCCGGGTGGAACAGCCCCAGCATTTT
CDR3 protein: CASSFRVEQPQHF

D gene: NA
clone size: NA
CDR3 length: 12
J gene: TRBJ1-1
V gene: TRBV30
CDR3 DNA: TGTGCCTGGAAAAGTGAGGACACTGAAGCTTTCTTT
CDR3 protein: CAWKSEDTEAFF

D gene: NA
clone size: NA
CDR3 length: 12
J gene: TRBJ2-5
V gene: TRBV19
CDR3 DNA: TGTGCCAGTAGTATAGGGGGGGAGACCCAGTACTTC
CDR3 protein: CASSIGGETQYF

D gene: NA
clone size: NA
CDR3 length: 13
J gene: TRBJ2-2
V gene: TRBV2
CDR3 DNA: TGTGCCAGCAGTGAACTAGCCACCGGGGAGCTGTTTTTT
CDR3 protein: CASSELATGELFF

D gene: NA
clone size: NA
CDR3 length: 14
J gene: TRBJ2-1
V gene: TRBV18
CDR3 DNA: TGTGCCAGCTCACCACGGAGCTCCTACAATGAGCAGTTCTTC
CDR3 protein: CASSPRSSYNEQFF

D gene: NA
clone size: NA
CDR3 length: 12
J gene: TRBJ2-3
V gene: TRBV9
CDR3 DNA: TGTGCCAGCAGTCGCCTCACAGATACGCAGTATTTT
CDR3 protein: CASSRLTDTQYF

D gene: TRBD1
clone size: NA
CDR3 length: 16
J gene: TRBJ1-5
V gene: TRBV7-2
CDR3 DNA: TGTGCCAGCAGCTTAGCCCGGGACAGGGGCAATCAGCCCCAGCATTTT
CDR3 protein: CASSLARDRGNQPQHF